This record looks at one T cell receptor beta chain sequence and its context. The target antigen is unknown. This sample is part of a study of CD8+ T cells in alopecia areata. Treatment: oral pan-JAK inhibitor, 5-10 mg twice daily. This CDR3 spans 13 amino acids. The germline V gene has CDR1 SQVTM and CDR2 ANQGSEA. Trimming at V came to 4 bases and at J to 5 bases, leaving 6 bases not matched to a gene. The authors extracted RNA and reverse transcribed it into cDNA as the sequencing template. Data came from immunoSEQ multiplex PCR; TCRdb stores just in-frame clones and leaves some out. Of about 200,000 clones listed, 50% to 70% are singletons. Study-level results: Patients showed less clear TCR sequence sharing than mice, possibly partly because of HLA diversity.

The TCR originated in a human donor with alopecia areata. V usage is TRBV29-1 and J usage is TRBJ2-3; the match to TRBD2 covers 7 bases. Sample: CD4+ T cells sorted from blood, taken at week 4, from a patient treated with tofacitinib. CDR3 DNA sequence: TGCAGCGTTGGGGGACTATACGGAGATACGCAGTATTTT. Translated, it gives CSVGGLYGDTQYF.